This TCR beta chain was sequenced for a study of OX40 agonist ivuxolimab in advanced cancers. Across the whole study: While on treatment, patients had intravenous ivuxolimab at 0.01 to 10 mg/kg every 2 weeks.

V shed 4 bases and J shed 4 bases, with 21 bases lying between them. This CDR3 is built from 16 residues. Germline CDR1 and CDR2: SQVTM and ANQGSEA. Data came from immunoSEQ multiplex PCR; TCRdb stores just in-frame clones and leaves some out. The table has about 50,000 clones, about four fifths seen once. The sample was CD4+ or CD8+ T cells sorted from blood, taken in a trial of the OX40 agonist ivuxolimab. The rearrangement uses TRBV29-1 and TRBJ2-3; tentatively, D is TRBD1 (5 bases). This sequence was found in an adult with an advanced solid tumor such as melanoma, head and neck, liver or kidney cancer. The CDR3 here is CSVAFRAGLVSDTQYF. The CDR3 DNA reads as TGCAGCGTTGCCTTCCGGGCAGGGTTGGTCTCAGATACGCAGTATTTT.